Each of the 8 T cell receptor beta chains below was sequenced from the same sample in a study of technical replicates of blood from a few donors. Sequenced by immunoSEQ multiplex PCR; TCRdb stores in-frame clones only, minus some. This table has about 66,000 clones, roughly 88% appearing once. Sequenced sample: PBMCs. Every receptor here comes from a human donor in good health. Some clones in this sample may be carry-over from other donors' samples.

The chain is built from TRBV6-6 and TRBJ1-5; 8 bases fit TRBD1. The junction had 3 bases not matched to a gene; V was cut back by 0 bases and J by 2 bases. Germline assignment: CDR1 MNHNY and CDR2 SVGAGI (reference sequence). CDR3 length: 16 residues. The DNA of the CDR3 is TGTGCCAGCAGTTACTCGGGGACAGGTGGCAATCAGCCCCAGCATTTT. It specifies CASSYSGTGGNQPQHF.

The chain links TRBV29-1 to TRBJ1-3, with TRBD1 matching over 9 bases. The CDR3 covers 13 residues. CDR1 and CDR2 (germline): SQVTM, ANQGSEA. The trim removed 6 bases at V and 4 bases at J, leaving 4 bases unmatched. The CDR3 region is CSVAGQGGNTIYF. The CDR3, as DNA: TGCAGCGTCGCAGGACAGGGGGGAAACACCATATATTTT. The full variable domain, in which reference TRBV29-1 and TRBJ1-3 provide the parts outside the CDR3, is SAVISQKPSRDICQRGTSLTIQCQVDSQVTMMFWYRQQPGQSLTLIATANQGSEATYESGFVIDKFPISRPNLTFSTLTVSNMSPEDSSIYLCSVAGQGGNTIYFGEGSWLTVV.

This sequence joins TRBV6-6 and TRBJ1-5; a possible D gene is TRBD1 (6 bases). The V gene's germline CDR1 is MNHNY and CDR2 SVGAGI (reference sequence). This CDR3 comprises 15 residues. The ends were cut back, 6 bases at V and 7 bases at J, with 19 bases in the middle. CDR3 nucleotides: TGTGCCAGCAGGCCAATTGGTACAGGGTCGCAGCCCCAGCATTTT. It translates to CASRPIGTGSQPQHF.

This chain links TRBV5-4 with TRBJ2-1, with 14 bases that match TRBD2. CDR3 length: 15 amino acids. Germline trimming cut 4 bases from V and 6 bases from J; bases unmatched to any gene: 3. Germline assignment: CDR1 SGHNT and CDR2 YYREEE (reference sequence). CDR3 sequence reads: CASSRLAGGFNEQFF. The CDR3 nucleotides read TGTGCCAGCAGCCGACTAGCGGGAGGGTTCAATGAGCAGTTCTTC.

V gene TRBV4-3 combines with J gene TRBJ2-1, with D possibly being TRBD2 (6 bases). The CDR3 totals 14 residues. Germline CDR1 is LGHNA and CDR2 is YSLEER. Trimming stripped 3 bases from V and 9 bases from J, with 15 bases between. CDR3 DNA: TGCGCCAGCAGCCAGTCGGAGGGGAACCTTGAGCAGTTCTTC. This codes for CASSQSEGNLEQFF.

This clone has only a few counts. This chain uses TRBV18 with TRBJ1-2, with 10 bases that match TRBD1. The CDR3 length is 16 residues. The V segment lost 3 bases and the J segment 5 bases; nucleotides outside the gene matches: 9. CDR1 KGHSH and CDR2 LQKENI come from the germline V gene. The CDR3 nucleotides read TGTGCCAGCTCACCGCAGGGGACAGGGGATAATTATGGCTACACCTTC. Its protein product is CASSPQGTGDNYGYTF.

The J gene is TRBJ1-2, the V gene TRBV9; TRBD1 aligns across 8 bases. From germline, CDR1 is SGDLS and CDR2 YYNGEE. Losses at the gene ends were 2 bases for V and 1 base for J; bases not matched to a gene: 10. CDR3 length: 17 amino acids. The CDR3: CASSVHDRGGNNYGYTF. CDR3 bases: TGTGCCAGCAGCGTTCACGACAGGGGCGGTAATAACTATGGCTACACCTTC.

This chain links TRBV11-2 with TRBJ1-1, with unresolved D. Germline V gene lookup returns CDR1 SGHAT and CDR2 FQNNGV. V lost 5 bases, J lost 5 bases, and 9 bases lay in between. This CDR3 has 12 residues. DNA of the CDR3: TGTGCCAGCAGCGTTGAAGCGACTGAAGCTTTCTTT. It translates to CASSVEATEAFF.